Here is one T cell receptor (beta chain) with its context. Its antigen remains unknown. TCRdb's copy holds only in-frame clones and misses some; the assay was immunoSEQ multiplex PCR. The top ten hold 0.4% to 0.55% of the sample, which has 100,000 to 120,000 clones, around 93% seen once. This specimen belongs to a study of graft-versus-host responses after intestinal transplantation. Overall study context: Induction using anti-thymocyte globulin, followed by tacrolimus and steroids for roughly 3 years, was given to all recipients.

The study's findings and limits: Early HvG declines after transplant were associated with peak circulating GvH clone levels.

The specimen was unstimulated CD8+ T cells sorted from spleen or lymph node cells, collected before intestinal transplant. The clonotype comes from a human donor who received an intestinal transplant.

CDR3 sequence (DNA): TGTGCCAGCAGCTCCGAGGGGGCTGGGGGGCAGCCCCAGCATTTT. Protein sequence: CASSSEGAGGQPQHF. V usage is TRBV7-8 and J usage is TRBJ1-5; 7 bases are a match to TRBD1. V was pared by 4 bases and J by 7 bases, with 10 bases of the junction left unmatched. Per the germline V gene, CDR1 is SGHVS and CDR2 is FQNEAQ. The CDR3 contains 15 residues.